This T cell receptor beta chain was profiled in a study of shared clonotypes between healthy human individuals. General observations from the study: It was the non-shared clonotypes that had lower generation probabilities than clonotypes shared by all four donors.

The CDR3 has 15 residues. Germline loops: CDR1 MDHEN, CDR2 SYDVKM. The V and J ends lost 1 base and 5 bases, in that order; junction bases with no gene match: 8. Of note for this clone: Its specificity is not known.

Assay: immunoSEQ multiplex PCR; the TCRdb copy retains only in-frame clones and omits some. This table has 2 million to 2.5 million clones, 92% appearing once. The sample consisted of naive CD4+ T cells from PBMCs. The sample's subset: CD45RA+ positively selected. The clonotype comes from a man younger than 35 in good health. Some clones in this sample may be carry-over from other donors' samples. This chain joins TRBV28 and TRBJ2-7; 7 bases match TRBD1. In DNA, the CDR3 is TGTGCCAGCAGTTTATTGTCAGGGGGTGGAAACGAGCAGTACTTC. It codes for CASSLLSGGGNEQYF.